The 27 T cell receptor beta chains below come from one sample, sequenced in a study of blood T cells in healthy people across ages. A second roughly 6 to 11 cycle PCR used barcoded and J-beta primers. TCRdb re-analysed the 5' RACE reads in MiXCR, keeping a single row per CDR3 protein. The data contain approximately 1.5 million distinct CDR3 sequences, 42% of them singletons. Input material: blood. Receptors were obtained from a woman aged 18-29 years in good health.

V usage is TRBV28 and J usage is TRBJ2-1; D call uncertain. The ends were cut back, 1 base at V and 3 bases at J, with 10 bases in the middle. The germline V gene encodes CDR1 MDHEN and CDR2 SYDVKM. This CDR3 has 15 amino acids. CDR3 sequence (DNA): TGTGCCAGCAGTTTATATCCAGGCGACTACAATGAGCAGTTCTTC. Translation: CASSLYPGDYNEQFF. The full variable domain, in which reference TRBV28 and TRBJ2-1 provide the parts outside the CDR3, is DVKVTQSSRYLVKRTGEKVFLECVQDMDHENMFWYRQDPGLGLRLIYFSYDVKMKEKGDIPEGYSVSREKKERFSLILESASTNQTSMYLCASSLYPGDYNEQFFGPGTRLTVL.

The chain combines TRBV11-2 with TRBJ2-1; the D is unclear. Germline V gives CDR1 SGHAT, CDR2 FQNNGV. The CDR3 is made up of 14 amino acids. Trimming took off 1 base at V and 8 bases at J, with 12 bases between the two ends. This CDR3 reads CASSLGMHFYEQFF. The CDR3 DNA sequence: TGTGCCAGCAGCTTAGGGATGCACTTTTATGAGCAGTTCTTC. Based on the CDR3 plus reference TRBV11-2 and TRBJ2-1, the full variable domain is EAGVAQSPRYKIIEKRQSVAFWCNPISGHATLYWYQQILGQGPKLLIQFQNNGVVDDSQLPKDRFSAERLKGVDSTLKIQPAKLEDSAVYLCASSLGMHFYEQFFGPGTRLTVL.

On this clonotype itself: Its ends do not fully match the called genes, so a read error is possible. The chain uses TRBV29-1 and TRBJ1-4; D not resolved. In germline, CDR1 is SQVTM, CDR2 ANQGSEA. The CDR3 covers 13 residues. The CDR3 region is CSVEDRGEERLFF. The CDR3 DNA reads TGCAGCGTTGAAGATCGCGGGGAGGAAAGACTGTTTTTT. Looking up the rest from reference TRBV29-1 and TRBJ1-4 gives the full variable domain: SAVISQKPSRDICQRGTSLTIQCQVDSQVTMMFWYRQQPGQSLTLIATANQGSEATYESGFVIDKFPISRPNLTFSTLTVSNMSPEDSSIYLCSVEDRGEERLFFGSGTQLSVL.

The chain joins TRBV7-2 to TRBJ1-1; D gene unclear. V lost 2 bases to trimming and J lost 0 bases, with 10 bases between them. Germline assignment: CDR1 SGHTA and CDR2 FQGNSA. This CDR3 comprises 15 residues. The CDR3 coding sequence is TGTGCCAGCAGCTTATATGCAGTAGTGAACACTGAAGCTTTCTTT. The encoded protein is CASSLYAVVNTEAFF. The complete variable domain, with remaining parts taken from reference TRBV7-2 and TRBJ1-1, reads GAGVSQSPSNKVTEKGKDVELRCDPISGHTALYWYRQSLGQGLEFLIYFQGNSAPDKSGLPSDRFSAERTGGSVSTLTIQRTQQEDSAVYLCASSLYAVVNTEAFFGQGTRLTVV.

The rearrangement links TRBV28 to TRBJ2-3; 13 bases are shared with TRBD2. After removal of 3 bases from V and 4 bases from J, the junction contained 7 bases not matched to a gene. Germline V CDR1 and CDR2: MDHEN, SYDVKM. The CDR3 length is 17 residues. CDR3 protein: CASSFGLAGAHPDTQYF. CDR3 bases: TGTGCCAGCAGTTTCGGACTAGCGGGAGCCCACCCAGATACGCAGTATTTT.

The chain has TRBV5-6 and TRBJ1-1; D is ambiguous. This CDR3 is built from 13 residues. Per germline, CDR1 SGHDT and CDR2 YYEEEE. Trimming took 4 bases from V and 1 from J, leaving 8 bases between them. CDR3 coding DNA: TGTGCCAGCAGCGTTAGTTGGAACACTGAAGCTTTCTTT. It is translated as CASSVSWNTEAFF. The variable domain in full, completed from reference TRBV5-6 and TRBJ1-1, reads DAGVTQSPTHLIKTRGQQVTLRCSPKSGHDTVSWYQQALGQGPQFIFQYYEEEERQRGNFPDRFSGHQFPNYSSELNVNALLLGDSALYLCASSVSWNTEAFFGQGTRLTVV.

The rearrangement links TRBV6-6 to TRBJ1-1; D is uncertain. Per the germline V gene, CDR1 is MNHNY and CDR2 is SVGAGI (reference sequence). The CDR3 is made up of 14 amino acids. V dropped 6 bases and J dropped 10 bases, with 21 bases sitting between them. CDR3 DNA sequence: TGTGCCAGCAGAGAAAGGACGCTTGAGTTTATAGCTTTCTTT. It encodes CASRERTLEFIAFF.

The rearrangement joins TRBV2 to TRBJ1-2, with D possibly TRBD1 on 5 matching bases. Trimming left V 5 bases short and J 7 bases short, with 11 bases between. The CDR3 loop spans 12 amino acids. Germline V gene data show CDR1 as SNHLY and CDR2 as FYNNEI. CDR3: CASSLTDGGYTF. CDR3 DNA: TGTGCCAGCAGTCTGACAGATGGTGGCTACACCTTC.

The chain links TRBV6-1 to TRBJ1-2; 7 bases are shared with TRBD1. The junction had 8 bases not matched to a gene; V was cut back by 2 bases and J by 2 bases. Per the germline V gene, CDR1 is MNHNS and CDR2 is SASEGT. CDR3 length equals 16 residues. The CDR3 loop is CASSEPRGARNYGYTF. Written as DNA, the CDR3 is TGTGCCAGCAGTGAACCCAGGGGGGCGAGAAACTATGGCTACACCTTC.

The gene calls are TRBV6-6 and TRBJ1-1, with unresolved D. CDR1 and CDR2 (germline): MNHNY, SVGAGI (reference sequence). The germline V and J ends were trimmed by 5 bases and 4 bases, with 11 bases remaining between them. CDR3 length: 13 amino acids. CDR3 DNA sequence: TGTGCCAGCAGTCCCAACGGGTTCACTGAAGCTTTCTTT. It is translated as CASSPNGFTEAFF.

This chain's CDR3 is CASSVPQGQAEPQHF. The CDR3 coding sequence is TGTGCCAGCAGCGTTCCACAGGGGCAAGCGGAGCCCCAGCATTTT. The V gene is TRBV9, the J gene TRBJ1-5; 7 nucleotides match TRBD1. The germline CDR1 and CDR2 sequences are SGDLS and YYNGEE. This CDR3 region has 15 residues. The J segment lost 8 bases and the V segment lost 2 bases, leaving 10 bases of the junction unmatched. Based on the CDR3 plus reference TRBV9 and TRBJ1-5, the full variable domain is DSGVTQTPKHLITATGQRVTLRCSPRSGDLSVYWYQQSLDQGLQFLIQYYNGEERAKGNILERFSAQQFPDLHSELNLSSLELGDSALYFCASSVPQGQAEPQHFGDGTRLSIL.

This sequence joins TRBV21-1 and TRBJ1-2. TRBV21-1 is a known pseudogene. The CDR3 contains 17 residues. CDR3 in DNA: TGTGCCAGCAGCAAATTGCAGGGTGAGGGACCTGTCTATGGCTACACCTTC. Its protein is CASSKLQGEGPVYGYTF.

This clonotype appeared a few times. The rearrangement links TRBV29-1 to TRBJ2-2; TRBD2 aligns across 10 bases. V shed 4 bases and J 6 bases; nucleotides not matched to a gene: 8. The CDR3 runs to 15 residues. CDR1 is SQVTM, CDR2 ANQGSEA, per germline. The CDR3 sequence is CSVARLAGVSGELFF. CDR3 bases: TGCAGCGTTGCCCGTCTAGCGGGAGTATCCGGGGAGCTGTTTTTT.

This chain uses TRBV5-4 with TRBJ2-1; 7 bases fit TRBD2. V gave up 5 bases and J gave up 0 bases; unmatched junction bases: 11. This CDR3 comprises 17 residues. Germline V gene lookup returns CDR1 SGHNT and CDR2 YYREEE (reference sequence). The CDR3 DNA reads TGTGCCAGCAGGGGAGGAAGGCGCGGGAGCTCCTACAATGAGCAGTTCTTC. Translating gives CASRGGRRGSSYNEQFF.

This clonotype was counted a few times. The CDR3 sequence: CASSLGLSGNEQYF. The CDR3 DNA reads as TGTGCCAGCAGCTTAGGTCTGAGCGGGAATGAGCAGTACTTC. V and J are TRBV7-2 and TRBJ2-5, with 7 bases that match TRBD2. Losses at the gene ends were 1 base for V and 11 bases for J; bases not matched to a gene: 10. CDR3 size: 14 residues. Germline loops: CDR1 SGHTA, CDR2 FQGNSA.

The chain combines TRBV20-1 with TRBJ2-2; possible D gene TRBD2, 6 bases. There are 15 residues in the CDR3. CDR1 is DFQATT, CDR2 SNEGSKA, per germline (reference sequence). Trimming took off 6 bases at V and 1 base at J, with 15 bases between the two ends. The CDR3 is CSAQGISGNTGELFF. The CDR3 bases are TGCAGTGCCCAGGGTATTAGCGGGAACACCGGGGAGCTGTTTTTT.

This clonotype showed up just a few times. The rearrangement uses TRBV12-3 or TRBV12-4 and TRBJ2-3, with 8 nucleotides matching TRBD2. The CDR3 spans 14 residues. V lost 8 bases, J lost 5 bases, and 9 bases stayed unmatched. CDR3 sequence reads: CASCNRGGIDTQYF. In nucleotides, the CDR3 is TGTGCCAGCTGTAACCGCGGGGGGATAGATACGCAGTATTTT.

This clonotype was found a few times. The rearrangement uses TRBV6-1 and TRBJ1-1; D gene uncertain. V lost 0 bases and J lost 3, with 8 bases in between. Looked up from germline, CDR1 is MNHNS and CDR2 is SASEGT. CDR3 length equals 14 residues. The CDR3 bases are TGTGCCAGCAGTGAAGCTGGTAGGTACACTGAAGCTTTCTTT. It is translated as CASSEAGRYTEAFF.

This clonotype has only a few counts. The rearrangement joins TRBV21-1 to TRBJ2-7. TRBV21-1 is termed a pseudogene. This CDR3 is 11 amino acids long. The CDR3 loop is CASSGTSEQYF. The CDR3 DNA reads as TGTGCCAGCAGCGGGACTAGCGAGCAGTACTTC.

The chain links TRBV12-3 or TRBV12-4 to TRBJ2-1, with a weak D call TRBD2 (7 bases). This CDR3 is 14 amino acids long. Trimming left V 5 bases short and J 6 bases short, with 14 bases between. The CDR3 sequence is CASSAGGGRNEQFF. For the CDR3, the DNA is TGTGCCAGCAGTGCTGGGGGGGGGCGCAATGAGCAGTTCTTC.

The chain recombines TRBV4-3 with TRBJ1-2; D not certain. The V end lost 0 bases, the J end lost 3 bases, and 11 bases lay between the germline ends. In germline, CDR1 is LGHNA, CDR2 YSLEER. The CDR3 loop spans 15 amino acids. The CDR3 coding sequence is TGCGCCAGCAGCCAAGAGGCAGAGGTGCACTATGGCTACACCTTC. This translates into CASSQEAEVHYGYTF.

This clonotype was picked up a small number of times. This CDR3 is CASSVAPDNYEQYF. The CDR3 nucleotides read TGTGCCAGCAGCGTAGCTCCGGACAACTACGAGCAGTACTTC. The chain employs TRBV9 and TRBJ2-7, with D possibly TRBD1 on 5 matching bases. Trimming pared 0 bases from V and 3 bases from J, leaving 10 bases between. Germline CDR1 reads SGDLS; CDR2 reads YYNGEE. The CDR3 spans 14 residues.

The chain links TRBV20-1 to TRBJ2-7, with 12 bases that match TRBD2. The assigned J gene may be wrong: the sequence end matches TRBJ2-5 better. CDR1 and CDR2 from the germline V gene are DFQATT and SNEGSKA (reference sequence). The CDR3 is 14 residues long. The CDR3 DNA sequence: TGCAGTGCTAGCACTAGCGGGGGGCAGTCGACCCAGTACTTC. This gives the protein CSASTSGGQSTQYF.

This chain joins TRBV7-2 and TRBJ2-7; D remains ambiguous. The CDR3 extends over 15 amino acids. Trimming removed 8 bases from V and 4 bases from J, with 21 bases in between. Germline V gene lookup returns CDR1 SGHTA and CDR2 FQGNSA. The DNA for the CDR3 is TGTGCCAGCCTTTCACGGGCCGGATGGGGTTACGAGCAGTACTTC. Its protein product is CASLSRAGWGYEQYF.

Turning to this clonotype: Relative to the germline gene, one junction end is altered; a read error may explain this. The chain combines TRBV6-6 with TRBJ1-1, with 10 bases matching TRBD1. The CDR3 has 14 amino acids. Germline V gene sequence: CDR1 MNHNY, CDR2 SVGAGI (reference sequence). The CDR3 region has the DNA TGTGCCAACAGTTGGGACAGGGGAAACACTGAAGCTTTCTTT. Residues: CANSWDRGNTEAFF.

V is TRBV7-9 and J is TRBJ1-1; D uncertain. Germline values: CDR1 SEHNR, CDR2 FQNEAQ (reference sequence). The CDR3 sequence is 14 residues long. V was shortened by 4 bases and J by 0 bases, with 9 bases between the two germline ends. CDR3 DNA: TGTGCCAGCAGCTCAACAGCGCTGAACACTGAAGCTTTCTTT. Amino acid sequence: CASSSTALNTEAFF.

The rearrangement uses TRBV29-1 and TRBJ1-4; D is uncertain. Looked up from germline, CDR1 is SQVTM and CDR2 is ANQGSEA. Trimming took off 4 bases at V and 4 bases at J, with 7 bases between the two ends. The CDR3 runs 12 residues. CDR3 sequence (DNA): TGCAGCGTTGGGGCCCATAATGAAAAACTGTTTTTT. Residues: CSVGAHNEKLFF.